This TCR beta chain was sequenced for a study of cytomegalovirus exposure and HLA in healthy donors. Whole-study findings and limits: The study recorded 164 TCR beta chains that were cytomegalovirus-associated. Through in vitro validation, a few CMV-associated chains were shown to be specific for CMV antigens. TCR beta V segments were, for the most part, productive about 87% or about 30% of the time in an earlier analysis.

Germline CDR1 is MNHNS and CDR2 is SASEGT. After removal of 4 bases from V and 4 bases from J, the junction contained 10 bases not matched to a gene. The CDR3 runs 15 residues. The PCR was carried out with 60 Vbeta primers and 13 Jbeta primers. TCRdb's table, derived via immunoSEQ multiplex PCR, lists solely in-frame clones and lacks some. The data show 150,000 or so clones, under 70% seen once. For this clone: Its antigen is undetermined.

Material: PBMCs. The rearrangement links TRBV6-1 to TRBJ2-7; TRBD1 aligns across 7 bases. This sequence originates from a woman younger than 45 in good health and CMV-seropositive. The CDR3 spells CASSAAGWDSYEQYF. The CDR3 DNA is TGTGCCAGCAGTGCTGCCGGTTGGGACAGTTACGAGCAGTACTTC.